This TCR beta chain stems from a study of CD8+ T cells in alopecia areata. Findings and caveats of the study: Only a single nonresponder existed, so baseline CD8+ expansion links stay unclear. In lesional scalp, particularly from alopecia totalis/universalis, clonality was higher than in normal scalp.

RNA was extracted and reverse transcribed into cDNA as the sequencing template. The assay was immunoSEQ multiplex PCR, and TCRdb's table has in-frame clones only and misses some. The sample lists about 200,000 clones, around 57% occurring once. The CDR3 sequence is 16 residues long. Trimming removed 1 base at V and 2 bases at J, with 14 bases between. The V gene's germline CDR1 is LGHNA and CDR2 YSLEER. This clone has just a few counts. Its antigen is undetermined. Treatment noted: oral pan-JAK inhibitor, 5-10 mg twice daily. The clonotype comes from a human donor with alopecia areata. The chain uses TRBV4-3 and TRBJ1-1; D is uncertain. The sample consisted of CD4+ T cells sorted from blood, taken at week 4, from a patient treated with tofacitinib. The CDR3 loop is CASSQASGALNTEAFF. The CDR3 coding sequence is TGCGCCAGCAGCCAAGCCTCAGGAGCCCTAAACACTGAAGCTTTCTTT.